This T cell receptor beta chain is drawn from a study of molecular identifiers for immune sequencing clone quantification. Study-wide findings and caveats: Over 97% of effector molecules, yet under 1% of naive-cell molecules, were held by clones above 20 RNA copies.

Previously published methods and listed TCR primers were used for the bulk TCR libraries. TCRdb used MiXCR to reprocess the PCR reads, holding one entry per CDR3 protein. The data contain about 640,000 distinct CDR3 sequences, about 20% of them singletons. In the case of this clonotype: No antigen is known for it. A clone one base away is much larger, so this may be a read error.

The CDR3 is 15 amino acids. Using 10%, 30% or 50% RNA, naive CD8 libraries were derived from 20,000 to 1,000,000 sorted cells. The authors sorted naive CD8 T cells as CD8+CD4-CCR7+CD45RA+. The chain has TRBV5-3 and TRBJ2-5; D remains ambiguous. TRBV5-3 is an ORF; its function is uncertain. Sequencing was performed on naive CD8+ T cells from blood, with Jurkat cell RNA spiked in. The subset here: FACS-sorted CD8+CD4-CCR7+CD45RA+ naive T cells. This TCR was sampled from a human donor in good health. Some libraries in this study had Jurkat cell RNA spiked in. The CDR3 loop is CASSSQADDPETQYF. The CDR3 DNA sequence: TGTGCCAGCAGCTCGCAGGCAGACGACCCAGAGACCCAGTACTTC.